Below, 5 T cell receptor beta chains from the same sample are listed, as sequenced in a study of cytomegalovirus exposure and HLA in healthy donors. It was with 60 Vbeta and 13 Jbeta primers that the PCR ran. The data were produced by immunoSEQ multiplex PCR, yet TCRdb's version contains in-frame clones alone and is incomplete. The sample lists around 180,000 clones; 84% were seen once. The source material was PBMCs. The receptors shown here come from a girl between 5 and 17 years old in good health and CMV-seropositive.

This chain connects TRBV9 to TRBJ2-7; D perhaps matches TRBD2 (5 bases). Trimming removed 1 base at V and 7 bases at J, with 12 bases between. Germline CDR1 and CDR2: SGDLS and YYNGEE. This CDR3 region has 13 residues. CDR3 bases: TGTGCCAGCAGCGTAAATCCGGGATCTGAGCAGTACTTC. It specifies CASSVNPGSEQYF.

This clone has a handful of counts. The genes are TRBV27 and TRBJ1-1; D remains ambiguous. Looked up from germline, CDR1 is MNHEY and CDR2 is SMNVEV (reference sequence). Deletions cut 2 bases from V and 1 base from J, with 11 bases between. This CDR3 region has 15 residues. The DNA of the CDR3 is TGTGCCAGCAGTTTACGGCAGGTCAGGAACACTGAAGCTTTCTTT. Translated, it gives CASSLRQVRNTEAFF.

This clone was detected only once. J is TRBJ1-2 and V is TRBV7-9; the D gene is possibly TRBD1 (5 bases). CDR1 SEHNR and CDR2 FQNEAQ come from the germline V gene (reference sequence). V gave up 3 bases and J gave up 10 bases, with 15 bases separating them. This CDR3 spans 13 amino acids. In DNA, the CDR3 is TGTGCCAGCAGCTTGAGCCAGGACAACCCCTACACCTTC. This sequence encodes CASSLSQDNPYTF.

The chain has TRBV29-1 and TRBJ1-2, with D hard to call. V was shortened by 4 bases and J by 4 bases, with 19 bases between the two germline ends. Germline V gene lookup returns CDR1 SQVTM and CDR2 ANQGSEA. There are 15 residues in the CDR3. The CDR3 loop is CSVGGRLNRLYGYTF. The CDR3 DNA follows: TGCAGCGTTGGTGGCAGGCTTAATCGGCTCTATGGCTACACCTTC.

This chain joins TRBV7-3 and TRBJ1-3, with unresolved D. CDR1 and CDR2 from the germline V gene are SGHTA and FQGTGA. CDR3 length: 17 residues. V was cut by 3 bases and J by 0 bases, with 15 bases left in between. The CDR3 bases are TGTGCCAGCAGCTTTTCCCGAGGCGGCCTCTCTGGAAACACCATATATTTT. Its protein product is CASSFSRGGLSGNTIYF.